There are a few counts of the clone carrying this T cell receptor (beta chain). These data are taken from a study of T-cell reconstitution after alpha-beta-depleted transplantation in children. CDR1 is SGHRS and CDR2 is YFSETQ in the germline V gene. V lost 1 base and J 6 bases, leaving 17 bases between the germline ends. This CDR3 is built from 15 residues. It was with unique molecular identifiers that the TCRbeta library was prepared. TCRdb redid the calling of the PCR reads with MiXCR, one entry per CDR3 protein. The sample has about 900,000 distinct CDR3 sequences; roughly 29% are singletons. The receptor was isolated from a boy under two years old who had a stem cell transplant for SCID, so the T cells may come from the graft donor. The rearrangement links TRBV5-1 to TRBJ2-7; D tentatively fits TRBD1 or TRBD2 (5 bases each). Specimen: PBMCs, mostly from graft donor cells, collected 360 days after TCRalphabeta/CD19-depleted stem cell transplant. As DNA, the CDR3 is TGCGCCAGCAGCTTGCGCGGACAAGAGGGGATCGAGCAGTACTTC. Amino acids: CASSLRGQEGIEQYF.